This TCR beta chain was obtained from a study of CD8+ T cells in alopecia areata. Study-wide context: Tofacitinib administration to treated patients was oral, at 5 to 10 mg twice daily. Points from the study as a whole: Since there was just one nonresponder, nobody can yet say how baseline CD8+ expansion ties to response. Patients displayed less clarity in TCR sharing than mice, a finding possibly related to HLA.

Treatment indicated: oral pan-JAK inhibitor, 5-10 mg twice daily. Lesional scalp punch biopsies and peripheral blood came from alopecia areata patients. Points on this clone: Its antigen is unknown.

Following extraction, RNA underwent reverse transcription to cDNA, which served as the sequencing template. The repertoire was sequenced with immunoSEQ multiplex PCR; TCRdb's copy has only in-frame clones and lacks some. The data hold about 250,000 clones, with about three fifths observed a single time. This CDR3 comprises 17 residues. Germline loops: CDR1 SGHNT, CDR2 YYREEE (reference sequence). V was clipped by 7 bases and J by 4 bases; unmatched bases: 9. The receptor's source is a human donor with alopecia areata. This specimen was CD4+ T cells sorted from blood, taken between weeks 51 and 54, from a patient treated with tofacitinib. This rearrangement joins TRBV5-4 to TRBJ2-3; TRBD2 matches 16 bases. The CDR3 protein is CASHPGLAGGLADTQYF. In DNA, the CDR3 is TGTGCCAGCCACCCGGGACTAGCGGGGGGGCTGGCAGATACGCAGTATTTT.